Many counts were recorded for the clone carrying this TCR beta chain. Its antigen is not known. V shed 10 bases and J 2 bases; nucleotides not matched to a gene: 5. Germline V gives CDR1 MNHGY, CDR2 SAAAGT. This CDR3 region has 12 residues. Researchers amplified the TCR beta CDR3 regions from RNA transcripts. An initial round of RT-PCR targeting the TCR CDR3 relied on the HTBI primer set. TCRdb reprocessed the multiplex PCR reads with MiXCR, giving one entry per CDR3 protein. The table lists about 360,000 distinct CDR3 sequences, around a sixth of them singletons, with 25% to 35% in the top ten. These data are taken from a study of T cells in Graves' hyperthyroidism and ophthalmopathy. About the research overall: The blood sample was taken at first diagnosis, before treatment began. General study findings and limits: With a median lead of around 6.7 months before onset, the model predicted ophthalmopathy. A 13 V-J model separated ophthalmopathy from stable hyperthyroidism.

Blood sampling occurred at first hyperthyroidism diagnosis, ahead of any ophthalmopathy symptoms. The specimen was blood. The genes are TRBV6-8 and TRBJ2-7; 7 bases match TRBD1. This clonotype was sampled from a woman aged 18-29 years with Graves' hyperthyroidism that later progressed to Graves' ophthalmopathy. DNA of the CDR3: TGTGCCATCAGACAGGGAACCTACGAGCAGTACTTC. Its translation: CAIRQGTYEQYF.